This T cell receptor (beta chain) appears in the sequencing data of a study of response to subunit inactivated influenza vaccine. Regarding the study as a whole: It was the authors' suggestion that each seasonal influenza vaccination recruits few new T cells.

TCRdb re-analysed the RT-PCR reads in MiXCR, keeping a single row per CDR3 protein. The sample carries just under 250,000 distinct CDR3 sequences, 12% recorded once. This CDR3 contains 15 residues. Looked up from germline, CDR1 is LNHDA and CDR2 is SQIVND (reference sequence). Trimming took 4 bases from V and 0 from J, leaving 10 bases between them. A remark on this clonotype: Its antigen is undetermined.

The specimen was non-naive T cells sorted from PBMCs, collected 14 to 15 days before vaccination. V and J are TRBV19 and TRBJ2-1, with D unclear. The source of this sequence is a man between 45 and 60 years old who received an inactivated influenza vaccine. CDR3 sequence reads: CASSTAGGSYNEQFF. The CDR3 DNA reads TGTGCCAGTAGTACCGCCGGCGGCTCCTACAATGAGCAGTTCTTC.